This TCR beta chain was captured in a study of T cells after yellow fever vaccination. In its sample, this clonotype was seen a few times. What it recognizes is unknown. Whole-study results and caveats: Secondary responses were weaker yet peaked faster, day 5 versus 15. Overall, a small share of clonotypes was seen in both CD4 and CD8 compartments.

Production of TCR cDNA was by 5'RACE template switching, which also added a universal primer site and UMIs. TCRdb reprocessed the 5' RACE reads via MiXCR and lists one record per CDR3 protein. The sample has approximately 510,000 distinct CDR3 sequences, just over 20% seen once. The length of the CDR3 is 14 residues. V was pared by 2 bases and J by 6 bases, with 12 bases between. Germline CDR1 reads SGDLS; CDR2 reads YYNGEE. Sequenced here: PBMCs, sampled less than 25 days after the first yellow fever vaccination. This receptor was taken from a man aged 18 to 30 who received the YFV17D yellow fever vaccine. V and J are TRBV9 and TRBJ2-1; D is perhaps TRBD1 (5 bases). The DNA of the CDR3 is TGTGCCAGCAGCGTTTCCAGGGATTTCAATGAGCAGTTCTTC. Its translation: CASSVSRDFNEQFF.